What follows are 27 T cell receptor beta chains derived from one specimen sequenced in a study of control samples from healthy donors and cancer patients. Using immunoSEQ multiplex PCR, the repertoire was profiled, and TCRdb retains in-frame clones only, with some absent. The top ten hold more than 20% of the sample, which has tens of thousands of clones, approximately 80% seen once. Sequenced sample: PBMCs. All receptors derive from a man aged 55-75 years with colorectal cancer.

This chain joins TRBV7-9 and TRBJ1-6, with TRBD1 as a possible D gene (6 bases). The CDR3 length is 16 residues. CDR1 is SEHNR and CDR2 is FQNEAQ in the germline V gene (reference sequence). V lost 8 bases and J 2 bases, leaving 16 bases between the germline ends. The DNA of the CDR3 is TGTGCCAGCTCACCCTGGACAGCCACCTATAATTCACCCCTCCACTTT. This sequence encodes CASSPWTATYNSPLHF.

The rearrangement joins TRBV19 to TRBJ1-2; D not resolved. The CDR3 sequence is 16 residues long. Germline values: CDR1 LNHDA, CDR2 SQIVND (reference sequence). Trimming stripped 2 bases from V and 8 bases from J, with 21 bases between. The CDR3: CASSINGPTVSSGYTF. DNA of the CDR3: TGTGCCAGTAGTATAAATGGCCCGACTGTCTCTAGCGGCTACACCTTC.

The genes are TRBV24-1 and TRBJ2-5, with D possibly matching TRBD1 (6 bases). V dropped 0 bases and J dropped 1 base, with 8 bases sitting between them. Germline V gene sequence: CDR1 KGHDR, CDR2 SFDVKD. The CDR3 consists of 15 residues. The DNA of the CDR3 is TGTGCCACCAGTGATTTGCAGACAGGCCAAGAGACCCAGTACTTC. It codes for CATSDLQTGQETQYF.

CDR3 sequence (DNA): TGTGCCAGCAGCTTCCGGGACGAAGCCCCAGATACGCAGTATTTT. It specifies CASSFRDEAPDTQYF. The chain joins TRBV13 to TRBJ2-3; the D gene could be TRBD1 or TRBD2 (5 bases each). This CDR3 comprises 15 residues. CDR1 and CDR2 (germline): PRHDT, FYEKMQ (reference sequence). Trimming took off 3 bases at V and 4 bases at J, with 14 bases between the two ends.

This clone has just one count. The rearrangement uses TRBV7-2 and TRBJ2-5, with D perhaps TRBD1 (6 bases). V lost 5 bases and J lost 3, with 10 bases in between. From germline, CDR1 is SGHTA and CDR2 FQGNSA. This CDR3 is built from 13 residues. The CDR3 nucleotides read TGTGCCAGCAGCGCCAGGACAGAAGAGACCCAGTACTTC. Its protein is CASSARTEETQYF. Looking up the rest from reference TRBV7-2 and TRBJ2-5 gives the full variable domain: GAGVSQSPSNKVTEKGKDVELRCDPISGHTALYWYRQSLGQGLEFLIYFQGNSAPDKSGLPSDRFSAERTGGSVSTLTIQRTQQEDSAVYLCASSARTEETQYFGPGTRLLVL.

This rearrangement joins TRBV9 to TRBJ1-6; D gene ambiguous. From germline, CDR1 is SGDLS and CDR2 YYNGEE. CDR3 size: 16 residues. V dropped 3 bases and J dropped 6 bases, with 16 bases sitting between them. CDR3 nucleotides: TGTGCCAGCAGCGACGCTCTGGAGGGTTTTAATTCACCCCTCCACTTT. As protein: CASSDALEGFNSPLHF. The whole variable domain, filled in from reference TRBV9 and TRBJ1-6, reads DSGVTQTPKHLITATGQRVTLRCSPRSGDLSVYWYQQSLDQGLQFLIQYYNGEERAKGNILERFSAQQFPDLHSELNLSSLELGDSALYFCASSDALEGFNSPLHFGNGTRLTVT.

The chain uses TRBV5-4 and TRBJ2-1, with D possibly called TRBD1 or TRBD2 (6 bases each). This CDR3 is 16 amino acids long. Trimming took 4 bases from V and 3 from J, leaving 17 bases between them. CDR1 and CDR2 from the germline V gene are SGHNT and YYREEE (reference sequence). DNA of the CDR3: TGTGCCAGCAGCCCTCCCACGGGGGCGGGCTACAATGAGCAGTTCTTC. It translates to CASSPPTGAGYNEQFF.

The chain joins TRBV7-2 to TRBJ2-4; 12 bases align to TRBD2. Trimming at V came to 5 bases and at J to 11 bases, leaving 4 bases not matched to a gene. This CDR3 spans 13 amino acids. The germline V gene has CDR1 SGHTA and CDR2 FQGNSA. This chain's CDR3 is CASSAGLAGLQYF. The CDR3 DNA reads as TGTGCCAGCAGCGCGGGACTAGCGGGCCTTCAGTACTTC.

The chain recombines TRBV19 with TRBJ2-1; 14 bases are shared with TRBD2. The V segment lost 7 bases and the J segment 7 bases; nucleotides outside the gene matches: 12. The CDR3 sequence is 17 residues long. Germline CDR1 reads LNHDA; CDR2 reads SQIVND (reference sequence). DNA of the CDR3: TGTGCCAGTAAGGGACTAGCGGGGGTAAGAATGAGTAATGAGCAGTTCTTC. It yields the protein CASKGLAGVRMSNEQFF.

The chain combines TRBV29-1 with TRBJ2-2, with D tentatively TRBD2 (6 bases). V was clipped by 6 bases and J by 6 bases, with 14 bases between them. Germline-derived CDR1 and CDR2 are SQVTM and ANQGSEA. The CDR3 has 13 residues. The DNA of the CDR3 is TGCAGCGTGCGGGGTATGATTCCCGGGGAGCTGTTTTTT. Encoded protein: CSVRGMIPGELFF.

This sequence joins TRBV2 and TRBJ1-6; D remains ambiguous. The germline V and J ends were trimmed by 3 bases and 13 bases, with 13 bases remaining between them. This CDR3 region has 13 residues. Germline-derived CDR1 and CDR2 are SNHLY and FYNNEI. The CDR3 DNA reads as TGTGCCAGCAGTGATTCGACCTGGACGCCCCTCCACTTT. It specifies CASSDSTWTPLHF. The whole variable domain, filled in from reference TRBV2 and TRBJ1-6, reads EPEVTQTPSHQVTQMGQEVILRCVPISNHLYFYWYRQILGQKVEFLVSFYNNEISEKSEIFDDQFSVERPDGSNFTLKIRSTKLEDSAMYFCASSDSTWTPLHFGNGTRLTVT.

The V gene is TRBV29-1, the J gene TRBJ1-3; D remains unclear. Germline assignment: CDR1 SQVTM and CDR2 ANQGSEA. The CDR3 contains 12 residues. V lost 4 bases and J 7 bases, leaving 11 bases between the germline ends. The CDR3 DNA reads TGCAGCGTTGTTATTGGTGGTAACACCATATATTTT. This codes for CSVVIGGNTIYF.

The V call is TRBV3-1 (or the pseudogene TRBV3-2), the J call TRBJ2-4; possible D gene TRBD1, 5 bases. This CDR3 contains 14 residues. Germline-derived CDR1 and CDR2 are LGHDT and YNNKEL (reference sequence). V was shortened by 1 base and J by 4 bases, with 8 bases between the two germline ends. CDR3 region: CASSQGTGKNIQYF. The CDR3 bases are TGTGCCAGCAGCCAAGGTACAGGTAAAAACATTCAGTACTTC.

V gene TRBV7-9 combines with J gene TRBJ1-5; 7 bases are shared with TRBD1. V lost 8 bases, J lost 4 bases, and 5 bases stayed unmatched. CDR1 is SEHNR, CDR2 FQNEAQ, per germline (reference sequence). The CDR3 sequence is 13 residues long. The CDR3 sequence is CASAGQENQPQHF. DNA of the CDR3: TGTGCCAGCGCCGGACAGGAAAATCAGCCCCAGCATTTT.

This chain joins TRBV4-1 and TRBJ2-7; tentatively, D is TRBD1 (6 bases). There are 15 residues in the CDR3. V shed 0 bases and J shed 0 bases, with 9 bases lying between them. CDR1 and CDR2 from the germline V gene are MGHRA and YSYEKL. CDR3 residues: CASSQERTASYEQYF. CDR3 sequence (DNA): TGCGCCAGCAGCCAAGAACGGACAGCCTCCTACGAGCAGTACTTC.

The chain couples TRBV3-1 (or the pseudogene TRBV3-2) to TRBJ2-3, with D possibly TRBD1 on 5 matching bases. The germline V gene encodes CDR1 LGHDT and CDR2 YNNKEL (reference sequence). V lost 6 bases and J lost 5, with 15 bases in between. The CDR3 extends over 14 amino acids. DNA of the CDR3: TGTGCCAGCAGGAGACAGAGCCTTGGAGATACGCAGTATTTT. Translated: CASRRQSLGDTQYF.

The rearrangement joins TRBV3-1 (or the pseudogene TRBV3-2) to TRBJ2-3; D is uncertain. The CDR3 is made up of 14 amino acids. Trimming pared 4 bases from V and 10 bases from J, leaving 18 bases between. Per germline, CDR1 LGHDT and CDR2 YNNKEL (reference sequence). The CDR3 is CASSPGSSYGSQYF. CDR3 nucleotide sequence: TGTGCCAGCAGCCCCGGGTCTTCATATGGTTCGCAGTATTTT.

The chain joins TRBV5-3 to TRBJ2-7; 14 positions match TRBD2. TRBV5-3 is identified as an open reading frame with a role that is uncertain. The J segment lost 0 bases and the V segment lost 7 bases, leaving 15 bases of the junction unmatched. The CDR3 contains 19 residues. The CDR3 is CARLAPGTSGGPSSYEQYV. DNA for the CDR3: TGTGCCAGATTAGCCCCCGGGACTAGCGGGGGACCCAGCTCCTACGAGCAGTACGTC.

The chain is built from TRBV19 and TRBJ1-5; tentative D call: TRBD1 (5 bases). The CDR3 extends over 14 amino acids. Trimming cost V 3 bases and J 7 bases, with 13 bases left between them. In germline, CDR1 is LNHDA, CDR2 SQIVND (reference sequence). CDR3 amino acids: CASSIPGESQPQHF. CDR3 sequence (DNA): TGTGCCAGTAGTATCCCGGGGGAAAGCCAGCCCCAGCATTTT.

The CDR3 region has the DNA TGTGCCAGTAGTATAGTTTGGACAGGCCCGAACACTGAAGCTTTCTTT. Translating it yields CASSIVWTGPNTEAFF. The chain is built from TRBV19 and TRBJ1-1, with 7 positions matching TRBD1. The CDR3 length is 16 residues. Trimming cost V 1 base and J 1 base; bases outside gene matches: 6. Germline values: CDR1 LNHDA, CDR2 SQIVND (reference sequence).

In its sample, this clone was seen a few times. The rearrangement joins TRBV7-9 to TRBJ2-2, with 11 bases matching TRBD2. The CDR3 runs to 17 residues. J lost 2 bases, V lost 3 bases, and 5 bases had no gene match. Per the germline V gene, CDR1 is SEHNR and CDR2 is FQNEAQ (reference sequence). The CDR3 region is CASSFATSGGNTGELFF. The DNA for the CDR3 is TGTGCCAGCAGCTTCGCTACTAGCGGGGGTAACACCGGGGAGCTGTTTTTT. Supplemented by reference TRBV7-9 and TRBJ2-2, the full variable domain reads DTGVSQNPRHKITKRGQNVTFRCDPISEHNRLYWYRQTLGQGPEFLTYFQNEAQLEKSRLLSDRFSAERPKGSFSTLEIQRTEQGDSAMYLCASSFATSGGNTGELFFGEGSRLTVL.

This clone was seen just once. This CDR3 reads CASSLWKGRLDTEAFF. The DNA for the CDR3 is TGTGCCAGCAGTTTATGGAAGGGTAGATTGGACACTGAAGCTTTCTTT. The chain combines TRBV27 with TRBJ1-1, with D unresolved. The CDR3 sequence is 16 residues long. CDR1 is MNHEY, CDR2 SMNVEV, per germline (reference sequence). Trimming removed 1 base at V and 3 bases at J, with 15 bases between.

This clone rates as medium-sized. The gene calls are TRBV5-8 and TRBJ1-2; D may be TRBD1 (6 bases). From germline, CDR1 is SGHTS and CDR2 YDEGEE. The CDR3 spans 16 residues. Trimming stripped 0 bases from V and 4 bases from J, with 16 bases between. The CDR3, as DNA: TGTGCCAGCAGCTTGGGATCGGGGGCGGTCGTCTATGGCTACACCTTC. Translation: CASSLGSGAVVYGYTF.

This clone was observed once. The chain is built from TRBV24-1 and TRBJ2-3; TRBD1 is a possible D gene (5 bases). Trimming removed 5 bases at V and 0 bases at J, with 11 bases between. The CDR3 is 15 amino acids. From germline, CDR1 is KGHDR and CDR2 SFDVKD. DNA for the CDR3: TGTGCCACCAGTGCAGGGCAGGTTAGCACAGATACGCAGTATTTT. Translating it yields CATSAGQVSTDTQYF.

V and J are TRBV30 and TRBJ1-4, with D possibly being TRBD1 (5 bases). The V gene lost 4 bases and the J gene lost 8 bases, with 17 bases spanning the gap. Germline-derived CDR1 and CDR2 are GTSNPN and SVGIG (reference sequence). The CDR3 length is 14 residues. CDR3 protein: CAWNLRAGHEKLFF. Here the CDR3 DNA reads TGTGCCTGGAACTTACGGGCAGGGCACGAAAAACTGTTTTTT.

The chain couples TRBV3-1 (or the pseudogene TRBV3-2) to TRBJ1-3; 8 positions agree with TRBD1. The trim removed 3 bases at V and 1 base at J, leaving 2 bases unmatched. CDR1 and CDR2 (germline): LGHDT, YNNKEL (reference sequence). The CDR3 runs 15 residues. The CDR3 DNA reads TGTGCCAGCAGCCAGGACAGGGTATCTGGAAACACCATATATTTT. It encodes CASSQDRVSGNTIYF.

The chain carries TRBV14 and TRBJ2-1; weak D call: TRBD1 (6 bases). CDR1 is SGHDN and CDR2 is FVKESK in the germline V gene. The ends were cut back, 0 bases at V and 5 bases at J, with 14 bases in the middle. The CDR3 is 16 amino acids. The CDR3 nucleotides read TGTGCCAGCAGCCAAGATTTATGGGACATAGACAATGAGCAGTTCTTC. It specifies CASSQDLWDIDNEQFF.